This T cell receptor beta chain originates from a study of shared clonotypes between healthy human individuals. It was CD45RO-negative cells, positively selected for CCR7, that made up naive CD8 cells, with terminally differentiated effector memory CD45RA+ cells excluded. The CDR3 contains 15 residues. V shed 3 bases, J shed 3 bases, and the junction held 5 bases outside the gene matches. Germline V gene sequence: CDR1 SGHAT, CDR2 FQNNGV. The method was immunoSEQ multiplex PCR; TCRdb's version includes in-frame clones alone and lacks a portion of them. The top ten clones hold over 0.095% of a sample with hundreds of thousands of clones, 85% to 95% of them seen once.

The receptor comes from a woman younger than 45 in good health. The sequenced sample consisted of naive CD8+ T cells sorted from blood. The chain carries TRBV11-2 and TRBJ2-3; 8 positions agree with TRBD2. The CDR3 DNA reads as TGTGCCAGCAGCTTTTGGGCGGGAGGTACAGATACGCAGTATTTT. It yields the protein CASSFWAGGTDTQYF.